One sample yielded the 14 T cell receptor beta chains listed below, sequenced in a study of blood T cell repertoires in COVID-19 (dated by TCRdb to between 2020 and 2021). Libraries came from the immunoSEQ multiplex PCR assay. Imported from immuneACCESS, the table was reduced by TCRdb to in-frame sequences with V and J called. These copies leave out some clones; in studies compared against another copy, an unresolved V gene accounts for under half, and the cause of the remainder is not known. The sample table lists about 210,000 clones, approximately 82% of them with a count of one. The biggest ten clones account for roughly 8.2% of the sample. Material: peripheral blood. Every receptor here comes from a woman in her forties or fifties with acute or convalescent COVID-19.

The V call is TRBV30, the J call TRBJ2-3; tentative D call: TRBD1 (6 bases). CDR1 and CDR2 from the germline V gene are GTSNPN and SVGIG (reference sequence). Trimming removed 1 base from V and 3 bases from J, with 11 bases in between. The CDR3 extends over 14 amino acids. For the CDR3, the DNA is TGTGCCTGGAGTGAACAGGGCGGGACAGATACGCAGTATTTT. Its translation: CAWSEQGGTDTQYF.

The chain links TRBV18 to TRBJ1-1, with 8 positions matching TRBD1. Unmatched junction bases numbered 7, after V lost 4 bases and J lost 3 bases. CDR3 length equals 15 residues. The germline CDR1 and CDR2 sequences are KGHSH and LQKENI. The CDR3 is CASSRTQGADTEAFF. In DNA, the CDR3 is TGTGCCAGCTCACGAACCCAGGGGGCGGACACTGAAGCTTTCTTT.

The chain links TRBV7-2 to TRBJ1-6, with D possibly being TRBD1 (6 bases). The CDR3 is made up of 13 amino acids. Germline V gives CDR1 SGHTA, CDR2 FQGNSA. V gave up 3 bases and J gave up 10 bases, with 10 bases separating them. CDR3 in DNA: TGTGCCAGCAGCTTTACAGGGAACTCACCCCTCCACTTT. Protein product: CASSFTGNSPLHF.

This rearrangement joins TRBV2 to TRBJ1-2; D perhaps matches TRBD1 (6 bases). The CDR3 is 15 residues long. Trimming shortened V by 5 bases and J by 4 bases, and 17 bases separated the two germline ends. From germline, CDR1 is SNHLY and CDR2 FYNNEI. CDR3 sequence reads: CASSLNQGIGYGYTF. The CDR3 bases are TGTGCCAGCAGTTTAAATCAGGGGATTGGCTATGGCTACACCTTC.

V usage is TRBV5-1 and J usage is TRBJ2-2; D unresolved. V was trimmed by 1 base and J by 2 bases, leaving 6 bases between them. Per germline, CDR1 SGHRS and CDR2 YFSETQ. There are 14 residues in the CDR3. CDR3 sequence (DNA): TGCGCCAGCAGCTTGACGACTAACACCGGGGAGCTGTTTTTT. Its protein product is CASSLTTNTGELFF.

CDR3 residues: CASSVRGNGNTEAFF. CDR3 sequence (DNA): TGTGCCAGCAGTGTGCGGGGAAACGGGAACACTGAAGCTTTCTTT. The V and J genes are TRBV27 and TRBJ1-1, with D uncertain. The CDR3 covers 15 residues. The V end was cut by 5 bases, the J end by 1 base, with 14 bases between. Germline CDR1 is MNHEY and CDR2 is SMNVEV (reference sequence).

The chain is built from TRBV14 and TRBJ2-6; weak D call: TRBD2 (5 bases). This CDR3 is 18 amino acids long. Per the germline V gene, CDR1 is SGHDN and CDR2 is FVKESK. Trimming left V 7 bases short and J 2 bases short, with 21 bases between. The CDR3 here is CASKPSNGLEAGANVLTF. CDR3 in DNA: TGTGCCAGCAAGCCAAGTAATGGACTTGAAGCTGGGGCCAACGTCCTGACTTTC.

The chain is built from TRBV6-5 and TRBJ1-4, with 7 bases that match TRBD1. The CDR3 runs 16 residues. V lost 4 bases and J lost 5; bases outside the gene matches: 10. Germline assignment: CDR1 MNHEY and CDR2 SVGAGI. The CDR3 sequence is CASSSSYRGRNEKLFF. DNA of the CDR3: TGTGCCAGCAGTTCCTCATACAGGGGACGAAATGAAAAACTGTTTTTT.

The chain couples TRBV2 to TRBJ1-2, with D possibly matching TRBD1 (5 bases). The CDR3 is 14 amino acids. Trimming removed 7 bases from V and 7 bases from J, with 19 bases in between. Per the germline V gene, CDR1 is SNHLY and CDR2 is FYNNEI. The CDR3 here is CASTVDQGRRGYTF. The DNA for the CDR3 is TGTGCCAGCACCGTGGATCAGGGCCGTCGTGGCTACACCTTC.

This chain's CDR3 is CASSPDRNYGYTF. CDR3 sequence (DNA): TGTGCCAGCAGCCCTGACAGGAACTATGGCTACACCTTC. This rearrangement joins TRBV5-5 to TRBJ1-2; D perhaps matches TRBD1 (6 bases). Germline lookup yields CDR1 SGHKS and CDR2 YYEKEE (reference sequence). The V gene lost 4 bases and the J gene lost 2 bases, with 9 bases spanning the gap. CDR3 size: 13 residues.

This clone has a count of ten or more. CDR3: CASSLSGTTYEQYF. The CDR3 region has the DNA TGTGCCAGCAGCCTTAGCGGGACCACCTACGAGCAGTACTTC. The V call is TRBV14, the J call TRBJ2-7, with 8 bases aligning to TRBD2. Germline V gene lookup returns CDR1 SGHDN and CDR2 FVKESK. The CDR3 extends over 14 amino acids. Trimming took 4 bases from V and 2 from J; bases not matched to a gene: 4.

The sample holds one count of this clone. The CDR3 protein is CASSVGGVAGERDEQFF. CDR3 bases: TGTGCCAGCAGCGTAGGGGGTGTAGCGGGAGAGAGGGATGAGCAGTTCTTC. The chain recombines TRBV9 with TRBJ2-1; 9 positions match TRBD2. V trimming: 0 bases; J trimming: 8 bases; junction bases outside the gene matches: 12. CDR3 length equals 17 residues. Germline V gene sequence: CDR1 SGDLS, CDR2 YYNGEE.

The chain recombines TRBV2 with TRBJ2-3; TRBD2 agrees at 13 bases. Looked up from germline, CDR1 is SNHLY and CDR2 is FYNNEI. The CDR3 sequence is 16 residues long. V lost 8 bases to trimming and J lost 4 bases; unmatched junction nucleotides: 9. The CDR3, as DNA: TGTGCCAGCGGACTAGCGGGAGCTGTAGGGTCAGATACGCAGTATTTT. It is translated as CASGLAGAVGSDTQYF.

The V call is TRBV2, the J call TRBJ1-2, with TRBD1 identical over 7 bases. Germline values: CDR1 SNHLY, CDR2 FYNNEI. The CDR3 is 16 amino acids. Unmatched junction bases numbered 12, after V lost 4 bases and J lost 4 bases. In nucleotides, the CDR3 is TGTGCCAGCAGTGCGGCGGGGACAGCCACTCTCTATGGCTACACCTTC. Its protein product is CASSAAGTATLYGYTF.